Given below is one TCR beta chain in context. Original data processing: Amplifying reference gene primers gave estimates of nucleated cell counts. The data were produced by immunoSEQ multiplex PCR, yet TCRdb's version contains in-frame clones alone and is incomplete. That table furnishes V, J and clone size, whereas the DNA furnished D and trimming. Of about 320,000 clones in the sample, nearly 90% were seen once. Enrolled through a virtual design, the participants were between 18 and 89 years of age and came from 24 US areas. This entry belongs to a study of blood T cell repertoires in COVID-19. The germline gives CDR1 MNHEY, CDR2 SVGAGI. The CDR3 extends over 14 amino acids. Trimming pared 5 bases from V and 2 bases from J, leaving 12 bases between.

Material for sequencing was PBMCs or T cells enriched from blood (not recorded which). The chain carries TRBV6-5 and TRBJ1-2; perhaps TRBD1 as D (5 bases). The origin of this receptor is a woman aged 30 to 39 who had recovered from COVID-19. CDR3 nucleotides: TGTGCCAGCAGTACGGGGGGATCGAACTATGGCTACACCTTC. Translated: CASSTGGSNYGYTF.